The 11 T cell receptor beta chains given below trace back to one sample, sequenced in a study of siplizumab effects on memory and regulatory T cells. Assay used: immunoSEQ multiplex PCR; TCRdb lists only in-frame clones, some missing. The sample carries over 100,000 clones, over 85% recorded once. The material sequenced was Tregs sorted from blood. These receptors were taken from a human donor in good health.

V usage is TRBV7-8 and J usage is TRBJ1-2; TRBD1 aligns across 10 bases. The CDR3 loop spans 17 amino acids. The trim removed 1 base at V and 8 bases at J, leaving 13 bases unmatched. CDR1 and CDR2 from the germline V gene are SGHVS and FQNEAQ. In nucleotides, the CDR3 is TGTGCCAGCAGCTTAGTAGTAGGAGACAGGGGGCTTTGGGGCTACACCTTC. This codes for CASSLVVGDRGLWGYTF. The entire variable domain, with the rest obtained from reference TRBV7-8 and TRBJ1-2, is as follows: GAGVSQSPRYKVAKRGQDVALRCDPISGHVSLFWYQQALGQGPEFLTYFQNEAQLDKSGLPSDRFFAERPEGSVSTLKIQRTQQEDSAVYLCASSLVVGDRGLWGYTFGSGTRLTVV.

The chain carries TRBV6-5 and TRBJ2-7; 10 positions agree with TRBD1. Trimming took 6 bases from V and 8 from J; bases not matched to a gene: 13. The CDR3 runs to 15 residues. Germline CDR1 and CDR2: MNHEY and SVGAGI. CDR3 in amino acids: CASSSRQGASTKQYF. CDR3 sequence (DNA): TGTGCCAGCAGCAGTCGACAGGGGGCTTCTACGAAGCAGTACTTC.

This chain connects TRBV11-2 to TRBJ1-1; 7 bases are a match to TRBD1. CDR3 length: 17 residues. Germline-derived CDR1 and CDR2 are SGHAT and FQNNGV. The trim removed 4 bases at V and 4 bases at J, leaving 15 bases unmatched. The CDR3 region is CASSSRDRYNLRTEAFF. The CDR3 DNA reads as TGTGCCAGCAGCTCCCGGGACAGATATAACCTGCGCACTGAAGCTTTCTTT.

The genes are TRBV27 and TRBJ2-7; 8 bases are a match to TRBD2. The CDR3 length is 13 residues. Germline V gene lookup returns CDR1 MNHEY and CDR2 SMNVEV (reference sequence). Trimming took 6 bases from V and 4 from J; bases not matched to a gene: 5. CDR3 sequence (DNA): TGTGCCAGCAGCCGGGGGGGCGGGTACGAGCAGTACTTC. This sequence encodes CASSRGGGYEQYF.

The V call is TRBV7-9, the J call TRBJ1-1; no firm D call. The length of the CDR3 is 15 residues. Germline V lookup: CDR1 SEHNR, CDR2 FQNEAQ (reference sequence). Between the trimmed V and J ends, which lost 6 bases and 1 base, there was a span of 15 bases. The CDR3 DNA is TGTGCCAGCAGGCCGTCGCTTCGTCGGAACACTGAAGCTTTCTTT. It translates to CASRPSLRRNTEAFF.

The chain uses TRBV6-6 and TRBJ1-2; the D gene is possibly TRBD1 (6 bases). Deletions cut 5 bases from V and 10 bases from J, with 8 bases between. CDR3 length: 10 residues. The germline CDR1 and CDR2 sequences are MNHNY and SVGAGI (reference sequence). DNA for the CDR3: TGTGCCAGCAGTAGGACAGCCTACACCTTC. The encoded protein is CASSRTAYTF.

The CDR3 coding sequence is TGTGCCAGCAGCTACAAGGACAGGGGCGAGCAGTACTTC. Protein sequence: CASSYKDRGEQYF. The V call is TRBV5-8, the J call TRBJ2-7; 9 bases fit TRBD1. CDR1 is SGHTS, CDR2 YDEGEE, per germline. CDR3 length: 13 residues. V lost 3 bases and J lost 6; bases outside the gene matches: 4.

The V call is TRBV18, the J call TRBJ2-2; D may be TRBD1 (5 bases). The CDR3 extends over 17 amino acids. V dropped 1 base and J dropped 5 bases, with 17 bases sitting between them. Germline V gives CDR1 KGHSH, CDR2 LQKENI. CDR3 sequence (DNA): TGTGCCAGCTCACCACTTGTCGGCAGGGCAAAGACCGGGGAGCTGTTTTTT. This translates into CASSPLVGRAKTGELFF.

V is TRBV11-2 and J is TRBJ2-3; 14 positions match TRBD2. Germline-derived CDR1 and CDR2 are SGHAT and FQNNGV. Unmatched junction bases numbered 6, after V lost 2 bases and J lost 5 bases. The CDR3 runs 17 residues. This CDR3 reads CASSLFGLAGGIDTQYF. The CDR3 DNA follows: TGTGCCAGCAGCTTATTTGGACTAGCGGGGGGCATAGATACGCAGTATTTT.

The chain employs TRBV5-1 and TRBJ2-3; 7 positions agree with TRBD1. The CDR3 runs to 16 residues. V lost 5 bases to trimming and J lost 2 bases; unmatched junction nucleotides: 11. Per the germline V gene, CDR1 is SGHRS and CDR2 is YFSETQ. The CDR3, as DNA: TGCGCCAGCAGTGTGACAGGGAACAGATACACAGATACGCAGTATTTT. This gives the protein CASSVTGNRYTDTQYF.

The CDR3 region is CASSEEGGETQYF. For the CDR3, the DNA is TGTGCCAGCAGTGAAGAGGGAGGTGAGACCCAGTACTTC. The chain has TRBV6-4 and TRBJ2-5; possible D gene TRBD2, 6 bases. The germline V and J ends were trimmed by 3 bases and 5 bases, with 10 bases remaining between them. The CDR3 is 13 residues long. The germline CDR1 and CDR2 sequences are MRHNA and SNTAGT.